This TCR beta chain was sequenced during a study of cytomegalovirus exposure and HLA in healthy donors. For the study at large: Most donors, roughly 84% of several hundred genotyped, fell in the Caucasian-associated ancestry cluster. Regarding the study as a whole: Indistinguishable V segments, including TRBV6-2 and TRBV6-3, were excluded. TCR beta sequences numbering around 15,000 were associated with HLA alleles at 0.05 false discovery rate in a later analysis.

13 Jbeta primers and 60 Vbeta primers were used for the PCR. Original data processing: Around 12 million of about 80 million unique TCR beta chains were shared, per a later count. The method was immunoSEQ multiplex PCR; TCRdb's version includes in-frame clones alone and lacks a portion of them. V and J calls and clone size come straight from that table; D and trimming were deduced from the DNA. This table lists about 190,000 clones. A remark on this clone: Its antigen is unidentified.

With 4 bases clipped from V and 3 bases from J, the junction kept 13 bases outside the gene matches. This CDR3 region has 17 residues. The V gene's germline CDR1 is SGHRS and CDR2 YFSETQ. The receptor was derived from a man aged 25 to 40 in good health and CMV-seronegative. The rearrangement links TRBV5-1 to TRBJ2-5; TRBD1 matches at 9 bases. The sample comprised PBMCs. CDR3 sequence: CASSRGQGSPLEETQYF. The CDR3 DNA sequence: TGCGCCAGCAGCAGGGGACAGGGTTCCCCGCTAGAAGAGACCCAGTACTTC.